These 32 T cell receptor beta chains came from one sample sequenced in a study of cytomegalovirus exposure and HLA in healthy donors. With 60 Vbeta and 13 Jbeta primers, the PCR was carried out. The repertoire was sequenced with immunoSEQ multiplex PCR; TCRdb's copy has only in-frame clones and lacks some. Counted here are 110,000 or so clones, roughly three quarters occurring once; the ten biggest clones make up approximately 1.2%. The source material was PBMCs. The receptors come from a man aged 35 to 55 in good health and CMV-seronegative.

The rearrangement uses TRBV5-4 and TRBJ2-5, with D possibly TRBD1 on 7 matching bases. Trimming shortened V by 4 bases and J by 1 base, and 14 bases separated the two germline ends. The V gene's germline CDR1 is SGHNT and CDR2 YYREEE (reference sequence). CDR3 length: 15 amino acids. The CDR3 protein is CASSPRDSLQETQYF. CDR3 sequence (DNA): TGTGCCAGCAGCCCGCGGGACAGCCTCCAAGAGACCCAGTACTTC.

CDR3 region: CASSYGRVRNTEAFF. The CDR3 DNA reads TGTGCCAGCAGTTACGGGAGGGTGCGGAACACTGAAGCTTTCTTT. The V call is TRBV6-6, the J call TRBJ1-1; no clear D. CDR3 size: 15 residues. Looked up from germline, CDR1 is MNHNY and CDR2 is SVGAGI (reference sequence). With 2 bases removed from V and 1 base from J, the gap between germline ends came to 11 bases.

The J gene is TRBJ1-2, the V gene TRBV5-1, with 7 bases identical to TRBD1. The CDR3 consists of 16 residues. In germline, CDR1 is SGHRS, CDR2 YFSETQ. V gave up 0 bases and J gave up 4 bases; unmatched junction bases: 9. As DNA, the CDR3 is TGCGCCAGCAGCTTGGGAGGGACAGAAACCTTCTATGGCTACACCTTC. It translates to CASSLGGTETFYGYTF.

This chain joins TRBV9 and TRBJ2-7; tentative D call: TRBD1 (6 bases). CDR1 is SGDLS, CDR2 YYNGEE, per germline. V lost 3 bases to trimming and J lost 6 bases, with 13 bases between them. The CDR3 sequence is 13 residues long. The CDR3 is CASSDIQGSEQYF. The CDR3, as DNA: TGTGCCAGCAGCGACATACAGGGCAGCGAGCAGTACTTC. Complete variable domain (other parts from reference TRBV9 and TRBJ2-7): DSGVTQTPKHLITATGQRVTLRCSPRSGDLSVYWYQQSLDQGLQFLIQYYNGEERAKGNILERFSAQQFPDLHSELNLSSLELGDSALYFCASSDIQGSEQYFGPGTRLTVT.

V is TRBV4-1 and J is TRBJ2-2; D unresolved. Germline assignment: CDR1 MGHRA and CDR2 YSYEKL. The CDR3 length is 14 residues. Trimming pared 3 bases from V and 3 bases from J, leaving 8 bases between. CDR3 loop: CASSHPVDTGELFF. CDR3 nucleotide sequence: TGCGCCAGCAGCCACCCGGTAGACACCGGGGAGCTGTTTTTT.

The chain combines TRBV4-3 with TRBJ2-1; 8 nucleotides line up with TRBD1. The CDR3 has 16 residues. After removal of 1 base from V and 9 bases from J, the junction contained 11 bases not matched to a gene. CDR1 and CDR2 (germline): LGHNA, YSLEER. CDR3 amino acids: CASSQASRGLGGEQFF. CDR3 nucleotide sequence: TGCGCCAGCAGCCAAGCATCCAGGGGGCTTGGCGGTGAGCAGTTCTTC.

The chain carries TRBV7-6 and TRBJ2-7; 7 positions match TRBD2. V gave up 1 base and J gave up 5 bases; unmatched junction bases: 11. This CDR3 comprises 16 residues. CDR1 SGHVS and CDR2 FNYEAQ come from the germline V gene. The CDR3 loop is CASSLVMPGGRDEQYF. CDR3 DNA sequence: TGTGCCAGCAGCTTAGTTATGCCGGGAGGCCGCGACGAGCAGTACTTC.

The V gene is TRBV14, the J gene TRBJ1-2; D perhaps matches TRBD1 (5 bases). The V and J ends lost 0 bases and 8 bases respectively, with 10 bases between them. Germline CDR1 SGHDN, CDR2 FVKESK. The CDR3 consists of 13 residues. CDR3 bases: TGTGCCAGCAGCCAAGATCAGGCAGGGGGCTACACCTTC. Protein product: CASSQDQAGGYTF.

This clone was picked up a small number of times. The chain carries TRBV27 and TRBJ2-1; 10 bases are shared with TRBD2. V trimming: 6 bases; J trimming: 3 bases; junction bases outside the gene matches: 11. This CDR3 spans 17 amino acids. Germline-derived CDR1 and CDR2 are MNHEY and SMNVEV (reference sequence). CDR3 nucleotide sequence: TGTGCCAGCAGCAAACCCACTAGCGGGAATCGCTACAATGAGCAGTTCTTC. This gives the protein CASSKPTSGNRYNEQFF.

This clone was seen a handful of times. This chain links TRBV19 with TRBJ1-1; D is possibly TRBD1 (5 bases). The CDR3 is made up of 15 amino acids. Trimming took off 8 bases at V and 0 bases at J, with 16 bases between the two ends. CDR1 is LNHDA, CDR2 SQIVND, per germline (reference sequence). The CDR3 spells CASLPWGEMNTEAFF. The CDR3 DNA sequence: TGTGCCAGTCTCCCCTGGGGGGAGATGAACACTGAAGCTTTCTTT. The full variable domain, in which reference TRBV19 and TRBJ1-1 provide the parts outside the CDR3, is DGGITQSPKYLFRKEGQNVTLSCEQNLNHDAMYWYRQDPGQGLRLIYYSQIVNDFQKGDIAEGYSVSREKKESFPLTVTSAQKNPTAFYLCASLPWGEMNTEAFFGQGTRLTVV.

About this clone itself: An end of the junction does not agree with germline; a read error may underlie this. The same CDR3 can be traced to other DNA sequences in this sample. Here the CDR3 DNA reads TGCGCCAGCAGCGAGTTAAGGACGGGGGGGGAGCAGTACTTC. This translates into CASSELRTGGEQYF. This sequence joins TRBV10-1 and TRBJ2-7; 8 bases fit TRBD2. Germline CDR1 and CDR2: WNHNN and SYGVQD (reference sequence). The CDR3 contains 14 residues.

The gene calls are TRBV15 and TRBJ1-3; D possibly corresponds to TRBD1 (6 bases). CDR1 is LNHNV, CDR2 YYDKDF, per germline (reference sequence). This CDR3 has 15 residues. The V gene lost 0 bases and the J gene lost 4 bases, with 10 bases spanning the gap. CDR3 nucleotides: TGTGCCACCAGCAGAGATCAGGGGCTGGGAAACACCATATATTTT. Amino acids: CATSRDQGLGNTIYF.

The CDR3 region is CASNALGGGTEAFF. In nucleotides, the CDR3 is TGTGCCAGCAATGCACTGGGGGGGGGAACTGAAGCTTTCTTT. The J gene is TRBJ1-1, the V gene TRBV6-5, with D perhaps matching TRBD1 (5 bases). Germline CDR1 reads MNHEY; CDR2 reads SVGAGI. The CDR3 extends over 14 amino acids. The V gene lost 7 bases and the J gene lost 5 bases, with 17 bases spanning the gap.

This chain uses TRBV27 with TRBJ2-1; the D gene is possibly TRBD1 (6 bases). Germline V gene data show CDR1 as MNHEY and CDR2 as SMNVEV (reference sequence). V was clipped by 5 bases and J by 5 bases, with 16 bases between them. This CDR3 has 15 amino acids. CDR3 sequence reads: CASSLTGQLNNEQFF. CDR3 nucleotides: TGTGCCAGCAGTCTGACGGGACAACTAAACAATGAGCAGTTCTTC.

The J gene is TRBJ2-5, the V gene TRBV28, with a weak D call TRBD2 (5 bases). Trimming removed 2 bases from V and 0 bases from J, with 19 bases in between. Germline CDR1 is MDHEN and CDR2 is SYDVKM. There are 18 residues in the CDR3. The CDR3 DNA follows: TGTGCCAGCAGTTTACGAGTCTCCGGGAAGCGGTACCAAGAGACCCAGTACTTC. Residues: CASSLRVSGKRYQETQYF.

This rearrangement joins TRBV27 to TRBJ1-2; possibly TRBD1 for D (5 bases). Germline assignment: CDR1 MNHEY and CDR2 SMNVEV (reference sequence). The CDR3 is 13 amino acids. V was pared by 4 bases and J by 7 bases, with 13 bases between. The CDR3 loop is CASSSGALGGYTF. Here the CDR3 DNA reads TGTGCCAGCAGTTCTGGGGCCTTGGGTGGCTACACCTTC.

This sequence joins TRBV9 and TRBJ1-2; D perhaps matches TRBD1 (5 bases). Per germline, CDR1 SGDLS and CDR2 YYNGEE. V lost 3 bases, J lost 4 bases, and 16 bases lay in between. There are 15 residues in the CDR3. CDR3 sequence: CASSEAPGGGYGYTF. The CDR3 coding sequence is TGTGCCAGCAGCGAGGCCCCCGGGGGAGGCTATGGCTACACCTTC.

DNA of the CDR3: TGTGCCAGCAGCCCGTCCGACGGAGACGAGCAGTACTTC. It codes for CASSPSDGDEQYF. The chain is built from TRBV4-2 and TRBJ2-7; D gene ambiguous. The CDR3 spans 13 residues. Germline V lookup: CDR1 LGHNA, CDR2 YNFKEQ. The V and J ends lost 4 bases and 5 bases respectively, with 12 bases between them.

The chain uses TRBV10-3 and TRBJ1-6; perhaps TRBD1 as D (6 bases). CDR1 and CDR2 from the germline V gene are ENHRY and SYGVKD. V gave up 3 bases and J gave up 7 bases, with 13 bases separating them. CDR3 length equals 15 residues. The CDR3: CAISDDRTYNSPLHF. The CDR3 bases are TGTGCCATCAGTGATGACAGGACGTACAATTCACCCCTCCACTTT.

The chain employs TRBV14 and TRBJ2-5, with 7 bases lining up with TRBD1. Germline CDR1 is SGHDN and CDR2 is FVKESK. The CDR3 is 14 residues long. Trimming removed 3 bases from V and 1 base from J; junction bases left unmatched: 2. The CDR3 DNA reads TGTGCCAGCAGCCACGGGACAGTCCAAGAGACCCAGTACTTC. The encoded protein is CASSHGTVQETQYF.

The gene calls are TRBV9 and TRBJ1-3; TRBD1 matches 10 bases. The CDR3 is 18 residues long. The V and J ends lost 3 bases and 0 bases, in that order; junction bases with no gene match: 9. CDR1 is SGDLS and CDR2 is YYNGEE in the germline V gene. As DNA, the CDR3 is TGTGCCAGCAGCGCCCGCCTGGGACAGGGGCCCTCTGGAAACACCATATATTTT. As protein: CASSARLGQGPSGNTIYF.

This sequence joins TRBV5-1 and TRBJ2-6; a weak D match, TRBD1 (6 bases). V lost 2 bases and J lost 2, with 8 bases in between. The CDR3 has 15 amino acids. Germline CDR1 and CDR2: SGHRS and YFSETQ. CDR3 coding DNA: TGCGCCAGCAGCTTTACAGGGACTGGGGCCAACGTCCTGACTTTC. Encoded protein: CASSFTGTGANVLTF.

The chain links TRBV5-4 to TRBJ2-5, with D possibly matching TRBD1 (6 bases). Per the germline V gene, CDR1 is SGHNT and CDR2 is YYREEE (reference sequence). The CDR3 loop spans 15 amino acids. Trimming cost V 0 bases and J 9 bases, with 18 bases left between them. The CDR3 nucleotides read TGTGCCAGCAGCTTGGTGGGGGCCTGGGGAAGCGCCCAGTACTTC. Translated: CASSLVGAWGSAQYF.

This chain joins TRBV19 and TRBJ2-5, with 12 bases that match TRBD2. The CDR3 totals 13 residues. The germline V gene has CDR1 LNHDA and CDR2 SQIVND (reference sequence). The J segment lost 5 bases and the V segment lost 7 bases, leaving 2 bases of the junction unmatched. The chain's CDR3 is CASTTSGRETQYF. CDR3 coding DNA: TGTGCCAGTACTACTAGCGGGAGGGAGACCCAGTACTTC.

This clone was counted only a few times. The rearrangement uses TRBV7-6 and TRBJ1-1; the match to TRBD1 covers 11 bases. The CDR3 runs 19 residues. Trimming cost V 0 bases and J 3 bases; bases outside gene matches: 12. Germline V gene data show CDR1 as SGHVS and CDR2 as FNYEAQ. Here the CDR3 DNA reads TGTGCCAGCAGCTTAGCCGGGGACAGGGGGGCGATGTGGGACACTGAAGCTTTCTTT. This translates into CASSLAGDRGAMWDTEAFF.

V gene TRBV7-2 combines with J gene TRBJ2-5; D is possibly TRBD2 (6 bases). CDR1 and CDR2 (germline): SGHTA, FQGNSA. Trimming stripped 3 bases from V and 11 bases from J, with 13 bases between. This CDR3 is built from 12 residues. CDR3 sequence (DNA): TGTGCCAGCAGCTTCCGGACGGGAGAGCAGTACTTC. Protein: CASSFRTGEQYF. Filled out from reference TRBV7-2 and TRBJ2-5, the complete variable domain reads GAGVSQSPSNKVTEKGKDVELRCDPISGHTALYWYRQSLGQGLEFLIYFQGNSAPDKSGLPSDRFSAERTGGSVSTLTIQRTQQEDSAVYLCASSFRTGEQYFGPGTRLLVL.

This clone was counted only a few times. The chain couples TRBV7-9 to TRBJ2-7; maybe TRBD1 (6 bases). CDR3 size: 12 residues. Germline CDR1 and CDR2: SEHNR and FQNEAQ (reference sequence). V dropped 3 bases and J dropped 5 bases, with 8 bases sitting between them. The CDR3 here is CASSLDSHEQYF. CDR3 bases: TGTGCCAGCAGCTTGGACAGCCACGAGCAGTACTTC.

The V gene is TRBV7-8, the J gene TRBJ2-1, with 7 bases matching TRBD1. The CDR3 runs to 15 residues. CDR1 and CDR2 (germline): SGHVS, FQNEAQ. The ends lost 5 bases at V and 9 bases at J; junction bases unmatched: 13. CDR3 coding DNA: TGTGCCAGCAGCCAGGACCGAGGCAGGGGGTTTGAGCAGTTCTTC. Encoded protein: CASSQDRGRGFEQFF.

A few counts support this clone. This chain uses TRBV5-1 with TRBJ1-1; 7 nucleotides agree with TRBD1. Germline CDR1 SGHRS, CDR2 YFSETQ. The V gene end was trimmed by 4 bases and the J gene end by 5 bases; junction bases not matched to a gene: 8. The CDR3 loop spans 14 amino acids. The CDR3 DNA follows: TGCGCCAGCAGCGCTACAGGGGCAAGAACTGAAGCTTTCTTT. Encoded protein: CASSATGARTEAFF.

In nucleotides, the CDR3 is TGTGCCAGTAGTACTTACCGGGACAGGGAAAACATTCAGTACTTC. Translated: CASSTYRDRENIQYF. V and J are TRBV19 and TRBJ2-4; 9 bases line up with TRBD1. The CDR3 contains 15 residues. V shed 4 bases and J 5 bases; nucleotides not matched to a gene: 6. Per the germline V gene, CDR1 is LNHDA and CDR2 is SQIVND (reference sequence).

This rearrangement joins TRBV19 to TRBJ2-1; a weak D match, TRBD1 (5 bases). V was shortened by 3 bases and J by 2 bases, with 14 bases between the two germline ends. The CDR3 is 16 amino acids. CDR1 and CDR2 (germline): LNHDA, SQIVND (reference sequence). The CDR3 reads CASSMRQSSTYNEQFF. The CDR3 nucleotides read TGTGCCAGTAGTATGCGACAGTCTTCAACCTACAATGAGCAGTTCTTC. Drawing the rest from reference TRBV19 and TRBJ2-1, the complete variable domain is DGGITQSPKYLFRKEGQNVTLSCEQNLNHDAMYWYRQDPGQGLRLIYYSQIVNDFQKGDIAEGYSVSREKKESFPLTVTSAQKNPTAFYLCASSMRQSSTYNEQFFGPGTRLTVL.

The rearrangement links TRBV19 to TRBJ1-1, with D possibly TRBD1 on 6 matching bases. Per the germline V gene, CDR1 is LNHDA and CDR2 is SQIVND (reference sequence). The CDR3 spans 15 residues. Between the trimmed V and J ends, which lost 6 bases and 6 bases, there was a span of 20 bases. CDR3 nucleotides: TGTGCCAGTAGCCCCATTTGGGACACCCACCCTGAAGCTTTCTTT. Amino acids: CASSPIWDTHPEAFF.